This T cell receptor beta chain appears in the sequencing data of a study of cytomegalovirus exposure and HLA in healthy donors. Notes on the study in general: The study designated 150 or so TCR beta chains cytomegalovirus-associated.

Germline V gene lookup returns CDR1 LNHDA and CDR2 SQIVND (reference sequence). The J segment lost 7 bases and the V segment lost 4 bases, leaving 7 bases of the junction unmatched. CDR3 length: 13 amino acids. Primers for the PCR totalled 60 Vbeta and 13 Jbeta. Clones were read by immunoSEQ multiplex PCR, and TCRdb kept only the in-frame ones, dropping some. In the table there are 140,000 or so clones, approximately 72% of which are singletons. Regarding this clone: The antigen is undetermined.

The sequenced sample consisted of PBMCs. The chain uses TRBV19 and TRBJ2-7; 7 nucleotides line up with TRBD2. The source is a man aged 35-49 years in good health and CMV-seronegative. The CDR3 loop reads CASSTGGTREQYF. The CDR3, as DNA: TGTGCCAGTAGTACGGGAGGTACTCGGGAGCAGTACTTC.